This paragraph reports one T cell receptor beta chain. The CDR3 contains 16 residues. Germline V CDR1 and CDR2: LNHDA, SQIVND (reference sequence). With 5 bases removed from V and 2 bases from J, the gap between germline ends came to 18 bases. Primers for the PCR totalled 60 Vbeta and 13 Jbeta. Sequenced by immunoSEQ multiplex PCR; TCRdb stores in-frame clones only, minus some. Of approximately 100,000 clones detected, roughly 77% appear once; the ten largest clones hold about 1.5%. This specimen comes from a study of cytomegalovirus exposure and HLA in healthy donors. The V call is TRBV19, the J call TRBJ2-5; D perhaps matches TRBD2 (8 bases). This TCR derives from a middle-aged man in good health and CMV-seronegative. Sequencing was performed on PBMCs. The CDR3: CASSHGGGQRQETQYF. The CDR3 nucleotides read TGTGCCAGTAGTCACGGGGGGGGACAGAGGCAAGAGACCCAGTACTTC. Full variable domain (missing parts from reference TRBV19 and TRBJ2-5): DGGITQSPKYLFRKEGQNVTLSCEQNLNHDAMYWYRQDPGQGLRLIYYSQIVNDFQKGDIAEGYSVSREKKESFPLTVTSAQKNPTAFYLCASSHGGGQRQETQYFGPGTRLLVL.